This TCR beta chain was retrieved from a study of response to subunit inactivated influenza vaccine. The table lists this clonotype with a few counts. The CDR3 runs 13 residues. Per germline, CDR1 SNHLY and CDR2 FYNNEI. V shed 7 bases and J shed 5 bases, with 13 bases lying between them. TCRdb passed the RT-PCR reads through MiXCR, listing each CDR3 protein once. The sample includes approximately 300,000 distinct CDR3 sequences, roughly 22% of them seen just once. This TCR was sampled from a man aged 45 to 70 who received an inactivated influenza vaccine. Here the sequenced sample was PBMCs from blood, taken approximately 20 months after vaccination. The gene calls are TRBV2 and TRBJ2-3; D may be TRBD1 (5 bases). DNA of the CDR3: TGTGCCAGCACGTTAGGGGCAAGAGATACGCAGTATTTT. It yields the protein CASTLGARDTQYF.